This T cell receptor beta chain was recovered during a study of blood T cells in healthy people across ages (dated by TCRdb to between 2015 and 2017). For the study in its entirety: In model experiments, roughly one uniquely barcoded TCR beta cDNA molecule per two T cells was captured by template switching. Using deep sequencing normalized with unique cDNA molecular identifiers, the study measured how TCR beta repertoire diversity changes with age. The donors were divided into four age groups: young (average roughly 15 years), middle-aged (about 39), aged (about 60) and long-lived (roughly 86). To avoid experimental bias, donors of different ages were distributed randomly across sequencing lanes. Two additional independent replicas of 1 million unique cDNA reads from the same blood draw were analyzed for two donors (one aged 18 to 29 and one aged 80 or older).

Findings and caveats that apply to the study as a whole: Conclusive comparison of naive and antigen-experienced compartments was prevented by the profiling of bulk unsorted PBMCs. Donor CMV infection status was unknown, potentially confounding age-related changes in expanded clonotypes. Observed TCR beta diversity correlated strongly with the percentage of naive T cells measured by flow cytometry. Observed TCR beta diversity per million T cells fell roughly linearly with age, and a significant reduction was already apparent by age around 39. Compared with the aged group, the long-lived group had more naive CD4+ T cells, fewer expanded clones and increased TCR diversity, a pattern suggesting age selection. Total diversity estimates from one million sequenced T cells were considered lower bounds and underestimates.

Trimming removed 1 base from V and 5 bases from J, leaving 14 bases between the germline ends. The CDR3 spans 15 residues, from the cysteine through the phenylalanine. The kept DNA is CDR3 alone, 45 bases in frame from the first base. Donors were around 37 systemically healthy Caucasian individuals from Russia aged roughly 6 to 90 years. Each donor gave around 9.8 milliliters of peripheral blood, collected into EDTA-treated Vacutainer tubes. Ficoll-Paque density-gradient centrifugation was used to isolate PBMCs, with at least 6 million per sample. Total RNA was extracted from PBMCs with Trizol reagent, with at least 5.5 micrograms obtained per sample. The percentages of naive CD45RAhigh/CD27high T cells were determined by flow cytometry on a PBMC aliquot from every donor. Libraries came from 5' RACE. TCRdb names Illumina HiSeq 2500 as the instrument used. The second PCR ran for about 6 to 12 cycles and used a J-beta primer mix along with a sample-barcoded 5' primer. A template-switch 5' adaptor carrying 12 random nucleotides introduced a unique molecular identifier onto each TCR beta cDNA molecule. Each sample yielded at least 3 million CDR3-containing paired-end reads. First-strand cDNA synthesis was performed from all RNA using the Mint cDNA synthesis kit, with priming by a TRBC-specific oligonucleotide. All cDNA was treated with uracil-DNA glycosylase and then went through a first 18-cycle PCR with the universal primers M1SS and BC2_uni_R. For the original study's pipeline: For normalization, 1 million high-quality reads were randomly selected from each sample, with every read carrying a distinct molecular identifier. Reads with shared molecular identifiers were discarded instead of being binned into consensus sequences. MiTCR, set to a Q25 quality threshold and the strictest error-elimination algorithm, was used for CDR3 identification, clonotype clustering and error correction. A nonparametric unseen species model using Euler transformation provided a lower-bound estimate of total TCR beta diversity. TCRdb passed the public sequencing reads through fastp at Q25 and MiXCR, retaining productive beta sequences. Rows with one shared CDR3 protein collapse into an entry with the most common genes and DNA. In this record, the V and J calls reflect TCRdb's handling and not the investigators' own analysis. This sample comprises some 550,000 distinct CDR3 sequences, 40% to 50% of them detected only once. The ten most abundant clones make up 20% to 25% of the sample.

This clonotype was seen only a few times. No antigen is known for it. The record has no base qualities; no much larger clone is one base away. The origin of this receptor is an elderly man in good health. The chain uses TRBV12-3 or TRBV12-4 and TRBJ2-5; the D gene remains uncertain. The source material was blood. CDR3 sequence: CASSLDKGVGETQYF. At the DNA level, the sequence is TGTGCCAGCAGTTTAGATAAGGGTGTTGGGGAGACCCAGTACTTC.